This entry lists 14 T cell receptor beta chains sequenced from one sample in a study of cytomegalovirus exposure and HLA in healthy donors. Some clones are missing from TCRdb's copy, which holds only in-frame ones; the method was immunoSEQ multiplex PCR. Among more than 200,000 clones listed, roughly 91% were seen once. The sample taken for sequencing was PBMCs. The receptor set was obtained from a woman in her 30s in good health and CMV-seronegative.

The chain combines TRBV27 with TRBJ2-3; 12 nucleotides align to TRBD1. The CDR3 is 20 amino acids. V gave up 8 bases and J gave up 0 bases; unmatched junction bases: 18. Germline-derived CDR1 and CDR2 are MNHEY and SMNVEV (reference sequence). CDR3 in amino acids: CASSTGEMGQGASSTDTQYF. As DNA, the CDR3 is TGTGCCAGCTCAACGGGAGAGATGGGACAGGGGGCTTCTAGCACAGATACGCAGTATTTT.

The chain combines TRBV9 with TRBJ2-3; 10 bases align to TRBD2. CDR1 and CDR2 (germline): SGDLS, YYNGEE. V lost 4 bases, J lost 3 bases, and 17 bases stayed unmatched. The CDR3 contains 19 residues. In nucleotides, the CDR3 is TGTGCCAGCAGCTCCTCATCAATCCGCGAACTAGCGGGAACAGATACGCAGTATTTT. Its translation: CASSSSSIRELAGTDTQYF.

V usage is TRBV29-1 and J usage is TRBJ2-1, with 13 nucleotides matching TRBD2. Germline assignment: CDR1 SQVTM and CDR2 ANQGSEA. CDR3 length: 17 amino acids. V was pared by 4 bases and J by 4 bases, with 10 bases of the junction left unmatched. The CDR3 is CSVVLAGGPLQYNEQFF. The CDR3 DNA is TGCAGCGTTGTACTAGCGGGAGGGCCTCTCCAATACAATGAGCAGTTCTTC.

This sequence joins TRBV5-8 and TRBJ2-1; D gene uncertain. The CDR3 covers 11 residues. Between the trimmed V and J ends, which lost 3 bases and 10 bases, there was a span of 8 bases. CDR1 is SGHTS, CDR2 YDEGEE, per germline. CDR3 DNA: TGTGCCAGCAGCTCGACACGGGAGCAGTTCTTC. It yields the protein CASSSTREQFF.

The CDR3 protein is CASSPGQGDTGELFF. CDR3 sequence (DNA): TGTGCCAGCAGCCCGGGACAGGGGGACACCGGGGAGCTGTTTTTT. The chain has TRBV7-2 and TRBJ2-2; TRBD1 aligns across 11 bases. This CDR3 comprises 15 residues. Germline V lookup: CDR1 SGHTA, CDR2 FQGNSA. With V trimmed by 5 bases and J by 3 bases, 2 bases remained unmatched.

The gene calls are TRBV11-2 and TRBJ2-7; tentatively, D is TRBD1 (6 bases). This CDR3 has 15 residues. CDR1 and CDR2 (germline): SGHAT, FQNNGV. With 1 base removed from V and 0 bases from J, the gap between germline ends came to 10 bases. This CDR3 is CASSLVRRGSYEQYF. The CDR3 bases are TGTGCCAGCAGCTTAGTTCGCAGGGGCTCCTACGAGCAGTACTTC.

The chain has TRBV5-1 and TRBJ1-5; TRBD1 might be the D (6 bases). With 1 base removed from V and 8 bases from J, the gap between germline ends came to 16 bases. The V gene's germline CDR1 is SGHRS and CDR2 YFSETQ. The CDR3 totals 15 residues. CDR3 nucleotide sequence: TGCGCCAGCAGCTTGACGGGGGCGCGGGTCGAGCCCCAGCATTTT. Translating it yields CASSLTGARVEPQHF.

The rearrangement uses TRBV28 and TRBJ2-5; D perhaps matches TRBD2 (7 bases). CDR3 length: 15 amino acids. Germline CDR1 reads MDHEN; CDR2 reads SYDVKM. V shed 8 bases and J shed 3 bases, with 19 bases lying between them. This CDR3 is CASLQGGGEEETQYF. The DNA of the CDR3 is TGTGCCAGCCTACAGGGAGGGGGTGAGGAAGAGACCCAGTACTTC.

CDR3 in amino acids: CASSLAGEGNEQYF. CDR3 bases: TGTGCCAGCAGCTTGGCCGGGGAGGGGAACGAGCAGTACTTC. The J gene is TRBJ2-7, the V gene TRBV5-6; TRBD2 matches at 7 bases. Germline V CDR1 and CDR2: SGHDT, YYEEEE. The V segment lost 0 bases and the J segment 5 bases; nucleotides outside the gene matches: 5. The CDR3 runs to 14 residues. Filled out from reference TRBV5-6 and TRBJ2-7, the complete variable domain reads DAGVTQSPTHLIKTRGQQVTLRCSPKSGHDTVSWYQQALGQGPQFIFQYYEEEERQRGNFPDRFSGHQFPNYSSELNVNALLLGDSALYLCASSLAGEGNEQYFGPGTRLTVT.

The chain links TRBV4-3 to TRBJ2-3; D is undetermined. The V end lost 1 base, the J end lost 4 bases, and 3 bases lay between the germline ends. CDR1 and CDR2 from the germline V gene are LGHNA and YSLEER. The CDR3 is made up of 12 amino acids. The CDR3 region has the DNA TGCGCCAGCAGCCAAGGTCCAGATACGCAGTATTTT. This translates into CASSQGPDTQYF.

This rearrangement joins TRBV10-3 to TRBJ2-7, with 11 bases aligning to TRBD2. Germline CDR1 is ENHRY and CDR2 is SYGVKD. The CDR3 sequence is 14 residues long. V lost 5 bases to trimming and J lost 4 bases; unmatched junction nucleotides: 4. CDR3 loop: CAISLTSGTYEQYF. CDR3 nucleotides: TGTGCCATCAGTTTGACTAGCGGGACTTACGAGCAGTACTTC.

The gene calls are TRBV9 and TRBJ2-2; tentative D call: TRBD2 (6 bases). CDR1 and CDR2 from the germline V gene are SGDLS and YYNGEE. The length of the CDR3 is 15 residues. V dropped 0 bases and J dropped 0 bases, with 6 bases sitting between them. CDR3 coding DNA: TGTGCCAGCAGCGTAGTAGCGGCGAACACCGGGGAGCTGTTTTTT. Translated: CASSVVAANTGELFF.

The rearrangement uses TRBV19 and TRBJ2-7; TRBD1 agrees at 8 bases. The CDR3 sequence is 14 residues long. Per germline, CDR1 LNHDA and CDR2 SQIVND (reference sequence). The J segment lost 3 bases and the V segment lost 2 bases, leaving 3 bases of the junction unmatched. The DNA for the CDR3 is TGTGCCAGTAGTATACGACAGGGGAGCTACGAGCAGTACTTC. It encodes CASSIRQGSYEQYF.

The chain employs TRBV29-1 and TRBJ2-5; 10 nucleotides agree with TRBD2. The CDR3 is 15 residues long. V gave up 7 bases and J gave up 2 bases; unmatched junction bases: 10. Germline CDR1 reads SQVTM; CDR2 reads ANQGSEA. CDR3 sequence (DNA): TGCAGCGGGTCTTATGGACTAGCGGAACAAGAGACCCAGTACTTC. This gives the protein CSGSYGLAEQETQYF. The full variable domain, its missing parts supplied by reference TRBV29-1 and TRBJ2-5, is SAVISQKPSRDICQRGTSLTIQCQVDSQVTMMFWYRQQPGQSLTLIATANQGSEATYESGFVIDKFPISRPNLTFSTLTVSNMSPEDSSIYLCSGSYGLAEQETQYFGPGTRLLVL.